This T cell receptor beta chain was documented in a study of T cells in narcolepsy. As for this clone: Its antigen is unidentified.

Study findings and constraints: In some patient and control memory CD4+ samples, autoreactive clones were absent. Comparing one patient's CSF and blood CD4+ clonotypes highlighted HCRT- and TRIB2-specific autoreactive clonotypes.

Looked up from germline, CDR1 is MNHNS and CDR2 is SASEGT. The CDR3 extends over 13 amino acids. Trimming took 5 bases from V and 3 from J, leaving 8 bases between them. TCRdb's copy holds only in-frame clones and misses some; the assay was immunoSEQ multiplex PCR. The sample has 25,000 to 30,000 clones, 70% to 90% seen once. The sample consisted of memory (CD45RA-) CD4+ T cells from blood. The V call is TRBV6-1, the J call TRBJ1-5, with D unclear. This clonotype was sampled from a human donor in good health. DNA for the CDR3: TGTGCCAGCAGTCCTCGGTACAATCAGCCCCAGCATTTT. Protein: CASSPRYNQPQHF.